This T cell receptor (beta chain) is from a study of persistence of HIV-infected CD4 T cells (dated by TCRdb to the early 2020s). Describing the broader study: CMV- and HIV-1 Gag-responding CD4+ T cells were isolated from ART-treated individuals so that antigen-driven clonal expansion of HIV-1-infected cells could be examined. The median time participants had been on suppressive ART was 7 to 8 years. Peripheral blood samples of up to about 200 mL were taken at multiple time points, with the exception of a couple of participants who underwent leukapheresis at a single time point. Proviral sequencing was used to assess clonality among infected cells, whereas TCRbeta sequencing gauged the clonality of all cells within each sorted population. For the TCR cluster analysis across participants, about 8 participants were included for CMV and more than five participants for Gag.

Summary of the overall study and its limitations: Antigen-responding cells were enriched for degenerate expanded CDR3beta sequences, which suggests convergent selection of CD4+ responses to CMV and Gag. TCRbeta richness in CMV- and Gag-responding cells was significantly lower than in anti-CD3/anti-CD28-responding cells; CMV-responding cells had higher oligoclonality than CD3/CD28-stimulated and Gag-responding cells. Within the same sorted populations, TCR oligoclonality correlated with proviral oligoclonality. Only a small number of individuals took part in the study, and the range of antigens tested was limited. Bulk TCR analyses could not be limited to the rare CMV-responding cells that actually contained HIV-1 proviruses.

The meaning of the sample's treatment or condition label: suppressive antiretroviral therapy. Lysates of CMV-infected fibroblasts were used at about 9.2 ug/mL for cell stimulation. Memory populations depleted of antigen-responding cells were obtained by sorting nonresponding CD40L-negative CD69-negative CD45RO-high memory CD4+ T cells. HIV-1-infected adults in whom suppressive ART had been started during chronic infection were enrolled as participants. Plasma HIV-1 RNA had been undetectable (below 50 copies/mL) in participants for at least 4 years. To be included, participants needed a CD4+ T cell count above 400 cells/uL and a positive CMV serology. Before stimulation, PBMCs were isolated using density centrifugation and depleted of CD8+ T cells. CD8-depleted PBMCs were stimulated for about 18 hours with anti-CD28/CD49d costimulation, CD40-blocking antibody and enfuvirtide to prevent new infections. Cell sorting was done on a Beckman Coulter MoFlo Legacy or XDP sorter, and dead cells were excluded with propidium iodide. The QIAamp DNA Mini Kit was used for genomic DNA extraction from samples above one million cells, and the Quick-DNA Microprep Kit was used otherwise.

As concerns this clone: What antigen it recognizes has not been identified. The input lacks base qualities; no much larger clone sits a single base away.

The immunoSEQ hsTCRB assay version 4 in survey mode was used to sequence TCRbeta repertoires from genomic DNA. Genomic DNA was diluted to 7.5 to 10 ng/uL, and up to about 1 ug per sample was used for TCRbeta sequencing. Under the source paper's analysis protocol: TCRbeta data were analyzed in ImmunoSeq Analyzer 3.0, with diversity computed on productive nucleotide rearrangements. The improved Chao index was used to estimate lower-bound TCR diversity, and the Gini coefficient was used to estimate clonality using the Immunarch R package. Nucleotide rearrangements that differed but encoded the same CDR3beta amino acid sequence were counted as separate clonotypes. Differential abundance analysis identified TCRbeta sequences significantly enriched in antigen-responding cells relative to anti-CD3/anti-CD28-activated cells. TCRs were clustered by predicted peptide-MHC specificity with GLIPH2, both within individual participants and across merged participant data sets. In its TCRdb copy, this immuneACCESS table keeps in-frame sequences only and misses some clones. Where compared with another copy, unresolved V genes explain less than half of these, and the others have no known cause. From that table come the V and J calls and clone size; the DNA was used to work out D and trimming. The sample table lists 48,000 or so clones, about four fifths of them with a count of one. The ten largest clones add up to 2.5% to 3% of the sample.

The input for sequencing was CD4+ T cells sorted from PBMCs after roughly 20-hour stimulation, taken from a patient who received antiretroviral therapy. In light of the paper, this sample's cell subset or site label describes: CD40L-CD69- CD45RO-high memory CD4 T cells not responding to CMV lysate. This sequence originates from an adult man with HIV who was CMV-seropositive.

Here is the DNA: TGTGCCAGCAGCCTCTTAGGAGGGGGGCAAGAGACCCAGTACTTC. The translation is CASSLLGGGQETQYF. In this chain, TRBV5-6 is recombined with TRBJ2-5; the D assignment is uncertain and may be TRBD1 or TRBD2, with 6 bases supporting each. V gives up 4 bases and J gives up 2 bases, and the segment between their germline ends measures 15 bases. Including cysteine and phenylalanine, the CDR3 has 15 amino acids. Of the read, only the CDR3 DNA is kept; its 45 bases are in frame from base 1. The germline V gene supplies CDR1 SGHDT and CDR2 YYEEEE.